Following are 21 T cell receptor beta chains from one sample sequenced in a study of T cell repertoires in cytomegalovirus infection. TCRdb reprocessed the reads with MiXCR, giving one entry per CDR3 protein. The table lists some 450,000 distinct CDR3 sequences, roughly 30% of them singletons, with about 13% in the top ten. The specimen was PBMCs. These receptors were obtained from a human donor in good health (CMV status not recorded). Some clones in this sample may be carry-over from other donors' samples.

The V and J genes are TRBV6-8 and TRBJ1-1; 12 bases fit TRBD1. Unmatched junction bases numbered 8, after V lost 4 bases and J lost 5 bases. The CDR3 loop spans 16 amino acids. The V gene's germline CDR1 is MNHGY and CDR2 SAAAGT. CDR3: CASSSRDRGPGTEAFF. DNA for the CDR3: TGTGCCAGCAGTTCCCGGGACAGGGGGCCGGGAACTGAAGCTTTCTTT.

This clonotype was seen a handful of times. Written as DNA, the CDR3 is TGTGCCAGCAGCGACTCAGCACTAGCGGGGGTACCAGATACGCAGTATTTT. It is translated as CASSDSALAGVPDTQYF. The chain employs TRBV7-8 and TRBJ2-3, with TRBD2 matching over 11 bases. With V trimmed by 5 bases and J by 4 bases, 11 bases remained unmatched. In germline, CDR1 is SGHVS, CDR2 FQNEAQ. This CDR3 has 17 amino acids.

This chain uses TRBV24-1 with TRBJ2-5; D ambiguous. V lost 1 base, J lost 2 bases, and 7 bases lay in between. Germline V gene lookup returns CDR1 KGHDR and CDR2 SFDVKD. The CDR3 spans 14 residues. The CDR3 sequence is CATSDLSQQETQYF. CDR3 nucleotides: TGTGCCACCAGTGATTTATCCCAACAAGAGACCCAGTACTTC.

The V and J genes are TRBV4-1 and TRBJ1-1; D remains unclear. The germline gives CDR1 MGHRA, CDR2 YSYEKL. The CDR3 has 13 residues. The V and J ends lost 1 base and 11 bases respectively, with 14 bases between them. CDR3 DNA sequence: TGCGCCAGCAGCCAAGCGCTGGGGAGTTTTGCTTTCTTT. Translating it yields CASSQALGSFAFF.

Ten or more counts support this clonotype. The chain has TRBV7-8 and TRBJ2-5; the D gene is possibly TRBD1 (5 bases). Germline loops: CDR1 SGHVS, CDR2 FQNEAQ. CDR3 length: 13 amino acids. V was trimmed by 1 base and J by 3 bases, leaving 6 bases between them. This chain's CDR3 is CASSLVGEETQYF. In nucleotides, the CDR3 is TGTGCCAGCAGCTTAGTAGGGGAAGAGACCCAGTACTTC.

The chain has TRBV28 and TRBJ2-2; D unclear. Trimming shortened V by 3 bases and J by 0 bases, and 5 bases separated the two germline ends. CDR1 is MDHEN, CDR2 SYDVKM, per germline. The CDR3 is 14 amino acids. The CDR3 DNA reads as TGTGCCAGCAGTTTTTTGACGAACACCGGGGAGCTGTTTTTT. It specifies CASSFLTNTGELFF.

V usage is TRBV7-9 and J usage is TRBJ2-5, with 7 bases matching TRBD2. Germline CDR1 SEHNR, CDR2 FQNEAQ (reference sequence). Losses at the gene ends were 7 bases for V and 9 bases for J; bases not matched to a gene: 11. The CDR3 loop spans 13 amino acids. The CDR3 DNA reads as TGTGCCAGCACCAAGGACCCACGGGGGGCCCAGTACTTC. It yields the protein CASTKDPRGAQYF. Looking up the rest from reference TRBV7-9 and TRBJ2-5 gives the full variable domain: DTGVSQNPRHKITKRGQNVTFRCDPISEHNRLYWYRQTLGQGPEFLTYFQNEAQLEKSRLLSDRFSAERPKGSFSTLEIQRTEQGDSAMYLCASTKDPRGAQYFGPGTRLLVL.

This clonotype was observed at least ten times. V usage is TRBV12-3 or TRBV12-4 and J usage is TRBJ2-5, with 8 bases matching TRBD1. After removal of 5 bases from V and 4 bases from J, the junction contained 6 bases not matched to a gene. There are 14 residues in the CDR3. CDR3 bases: TGTGCCAGCAGTCCCGGACAGGGAGGAGAGACCCAGTACTTC. It specifies CASSPGQGGETQYF.

This clonotype has at least ten counts. The rearrangement joins TRBV14 to TRBJ2-1; D unclear. This CDR3 is built from 15 residues. Germline values: CDR1 SGHDN, CDR2 FVKESK. The ends were cut back, 2 bases at V and 7 bases at J, with 15 bases in the middle. CDR3 nucleotides: TGTGCCAGCAGCCAATTGGCAGGTATAGTGAATGAGCAGTTCTTC. It yields the protein CASSQLAGIVNEQFF.

V usage is TRBV6-1 and J usage is TRBJ1-5; 12 nucleotides match TRBD1. There are 18 residues in the CDR3. Germline V CDR1 and CDR2: MNHNS, SASEGT. J was trimmed by 5 bases and V by 6 bases; bases with no gene match: 14. The CDR3 DNA reads TGTGCCAGCAGCGCCGGGACAGGGGGCGCGGGGGCACATCAGCCCCAGCATTTT. Encoded protein: CASSAGTGGAGAHQPQHF.

Comments on this clonotype: The junction and the germline gene differ at one end; a read error may be behind it. The gene calls are TRBV27 and TRBJ2-3; 7 nucleotides line up with TRBD1. Germline CDR1 reads MNHEY; CDR2 reads SMNVEV (reference sequence). The CDR3 covers 16 residues. Here the CDR3 reads CASSLSWGQKTDTQYF. CDR3 sequence (DNA): TGTGCCAGCAGTTTATCGTGGGGACAGAAGACAGATACGCAGTACTTT.

This clonotype was seen many times. The V gene is TRBV7-2, the J gene TRBJ2-7; D call uncertain. Germline values: CDR1 SGHTA, CDR2 FQGNSA. Trimming took off 3 bases at V and 2 bases at J, with 5 bases between the two ends. The CDR3 totals 12 residues. The DNA of the CDR3 is TGTGCCAGCAGCTTGCCTACCTACGAGCAGTACTTC. Protein sequence: CASSLPTYEQYF.

In its sample, this clonotype was seen many times. This chain links TRBV7-6 with TRBJ2-5, with 7 bases aligning to TRBD2. The CDR3 is 14 amino acids. Trimming cost V 5 bases and J 3 bases; bases outside gene matches: 6. Per the germline V gene, CDR1 is SGHVS and CDR2 is FNYEAQ. The CDR3 DNA follows: TGTGCCAGCAGCCAAAGCGGGGAGGAAGAGACCCAGTACTTC. It encodes CASSQSGEEETQYF.

Ten or more counts support this clonotype. The rearrangement links TRBV6-1 to TRBJ1-3; D may be TRBD1 (6 bases). Germline CDR1 and CDR2: MNHNS and SASEGT. V gave up 6 bases and J gave up 2 bases, with 17 bases separating them. The CDR3 covers 16 residues. In nucleotides, the CDR3 is TGTGCCAGCAGAGCATTGGACAGACCCACTGGAAACACCATATATTTT. Translation: CASRALDRPTGNTIYF.

This clonotype has only a few counts. V gene TRBV20-1 combines with J gene TRBJ1-2; maybe TRBD1 (6 bases). The V gene's germline CDR1 is DFQATT and CDR2 SNEGSKA (reference sequence). The CDR3 runs 13 residues. Trimming left V 2 bases short and J 6 bases short, with 13 bases between. CDR3 in amino acids: CSARLTGLDGYTF. In DNA, the CDR3 is TGCAGTGCTAGATTAACAGGGCTGGATGGCTACACCTTC.

This clonotype was seen many times. In DNA, the CDR3 is TGTGCCAGCAGCTTAGTTACAGGGACCAAAAGCTCCTACGAGCAGTACTTC. Translating gives CASSLVTGTKSSYEQYF. The chain recombines TRBV7-2 with TRBJ2-7; D is perhaps TRBD1 (6 bases). Trimming removed 1 base from V and 0 bases from J, with 16 bases in between. This CDR3 is 17 amino acids long. Germline V lookup: CDR1 SGHTA, CDR2 FQGNSA.

In this sample, this clonotype turned up a few times. The chain joins TRBV19 to TRBJ2-5; no definite D call. Germline V CDR1 and CDR2: LNHDA, SQIVND (reference sequence). The CDR3 has 14 residues. V lost 0 bases and J lost 5, with 10 bases in between. Here the CDR3 DNA reads TGTGCCAGTAGTATAGAAACAGTTGGGGAGACCCAGTACTTC. Translating gives CASSIETVGETQYF. Based on the CDR3 plus reference TRBV19 and TRBJ2-5, the full variable domain is DGGITQSPKYLFRKEGQNVTLSCEQNLNHDAMYWYRQDPGQGLRLIYYSQIVNDFQKGDIAEGYSVSREKKESFPLTVTSAQKNPTAFYLCASSIETVGETQYFGPGTRLLVL.

This clonotype came up a few times. The chain uses TRBV12-5 and TRBJ1-1, with D hard to call. CDR3 length: 13 residues. Germline loops: CDR1 LGHNT, CDR2 FRNRAP. Trimming pared 5 bases from V and 1 base from J, leaving 8 bases between. In DNA form, the CDR3 reads TGTGCTAGTGGTGCCGATCCGAACACTGAAGCTTTCTTT. As protein: CASGADPNTEAFF. Full variable domain (missing parts from reference TRBV12-5 and TRBJ1-1): DARVTQTPRHKVTEMGQEVTMRCQPILGHNTVFWYRQTMMQGLELLAYFRNRAPLDDSGMPKDRFSAEMPDATLATLKIQPSEPRDSAVYFCASGADPNTEAFFGQGTRLTVV.

This clonotype occurred a few times. The V call is TRBV3-1, the J call TRBJ1-4, with D perhaps TRBD1 (5 bases). Trimming pared 3 bases from V and 10 bases from J, leaving 18 bases between. CDR1 is LGHDT and CDR2 is YNNKEL in the germline V gene (reference sequence). The CDR3 extends over 15 amino acids. The CDR3 here is CASSHGSSVRGKLFF. In DNA, the CDR3 is TGTGCCAGCAGCCACGGGTCGTCAGTAAGGGGAAAACTGTTTTTT.

V and J are TRBV7-9 and TRBJ1-1; 9 bases fit TRBD1. J was trimmed by 4 bases and V by 6 bases; bases with no gene match: 9. CDR1 and CDR2 (germline): SEHNR, FQNEAQ (reference sequence). The CDR3 covers 15 residues. The CDR3: CASRESTGGSTEAFF. Written as DNA, the CDR3 is TGTGCCAGCAGAGAATCGACAGGGGGTTCCACTGAAGCTTTCTTT. Combining the CDR3 with reference TRBV7-9 and TRBJ1-1 gives the whole variable domain DTGVSQNPRHKITKRGQNVTFRCDPISEHNRLYWYRQTLGQGPEFLTYFQNEAQLEKSRLLSDRFSAERPKGSFSTLEIQRTEQGDSAMYLCASRESTGGSTEAFFGQGTRLTVV.

Concerning this clonotype itself: Its ends do not fully match the called genes, so a read error is possible. The J gene is TRBJ1-1, the V gene TRBV7-9, with D perhaps matching TRBD1 (5 bases). Germline V lookup: CDR1 SEHNR, CDR2 FQNEAQ (reference sequence). This CDR3 spans 13 amino acids. The CDR3: CDSSLSRDTEAFF. CDR3 DNA: TGTGACAGCAGCTTATCCAGGGACACTGAAGCTTTCTTT.